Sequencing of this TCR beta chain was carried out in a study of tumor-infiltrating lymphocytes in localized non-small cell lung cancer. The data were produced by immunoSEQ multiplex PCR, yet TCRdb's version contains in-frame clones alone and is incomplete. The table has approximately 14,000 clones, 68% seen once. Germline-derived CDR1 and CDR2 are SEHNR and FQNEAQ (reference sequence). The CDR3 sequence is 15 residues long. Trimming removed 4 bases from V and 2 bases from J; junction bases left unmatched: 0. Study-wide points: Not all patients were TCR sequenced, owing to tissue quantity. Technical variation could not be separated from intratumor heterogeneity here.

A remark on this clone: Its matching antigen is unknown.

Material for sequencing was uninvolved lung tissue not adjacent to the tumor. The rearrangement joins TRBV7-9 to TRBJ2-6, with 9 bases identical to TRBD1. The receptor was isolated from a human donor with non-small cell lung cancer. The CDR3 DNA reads TGTGCCAGCAGCTGGACAGGGGCTGGGGCCAACGTCCTGACTTTC. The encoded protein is CASSWTGAGANVLTF.